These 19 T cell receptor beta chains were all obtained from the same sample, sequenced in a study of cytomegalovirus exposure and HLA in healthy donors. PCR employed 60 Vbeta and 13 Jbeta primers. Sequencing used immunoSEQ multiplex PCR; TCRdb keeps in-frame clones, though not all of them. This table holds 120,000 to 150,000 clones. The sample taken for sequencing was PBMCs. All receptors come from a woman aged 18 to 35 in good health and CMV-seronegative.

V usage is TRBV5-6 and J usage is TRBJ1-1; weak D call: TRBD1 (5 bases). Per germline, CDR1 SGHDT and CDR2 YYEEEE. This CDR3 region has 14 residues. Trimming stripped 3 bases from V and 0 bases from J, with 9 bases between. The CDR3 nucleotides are TGTGCCAGCAGCTGGGGCAATATGAACACTGAAGCTTTCTTT. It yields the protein CASSWGNMNTEAFF.

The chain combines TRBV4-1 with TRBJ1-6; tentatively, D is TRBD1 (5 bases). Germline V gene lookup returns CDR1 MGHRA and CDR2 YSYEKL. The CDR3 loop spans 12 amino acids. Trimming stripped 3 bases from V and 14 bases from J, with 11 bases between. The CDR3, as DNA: TGCGCCAGCAGCCATCCGGGGGGGTCCCTCCACTTT. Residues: CASSHPGGSLHF.

The CDR3 reads CATTGQGGSYEQYF. The CDR3 region has the DNA TGTGCCACGACAGGACAGGGGGGTTCCTACGAGCAGTACTTC. The gene calls are TRBV6-5 and TRBJ2-7, with 10 bases lining up with TRBD1. This CDR3 is built from 14 residues. The germline V gene has CDR1 MNHEY and CDR2 SVGAGI. V shed 10 bases and J 1 base; nucleotides not matched to a gene: 7.

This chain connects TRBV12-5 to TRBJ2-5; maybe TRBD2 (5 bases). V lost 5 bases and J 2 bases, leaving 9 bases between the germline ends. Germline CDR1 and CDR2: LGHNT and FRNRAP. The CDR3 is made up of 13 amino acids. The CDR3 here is CASGADWQETQYF. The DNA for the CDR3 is TGTGCTAGTGGTGCGGACTGGCAAGAGACCCAGTACTTC. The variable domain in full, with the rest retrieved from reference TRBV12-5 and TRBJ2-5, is DARVTQTPRHKVTEMGQEVTMRCQPILGHNTVFWYRQTMMQGLELLAYFRNRAPLDDSGMPKDRFSAEMPDATLATLKIQPSEPRDSAVYFCASGADWQETQYFGPGTRLLVL.

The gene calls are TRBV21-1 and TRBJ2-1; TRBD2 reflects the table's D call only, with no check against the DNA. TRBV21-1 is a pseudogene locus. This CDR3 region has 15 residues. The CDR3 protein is CASSNETSGSNEQFF. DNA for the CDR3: TGTGCCAGCAGCAACGAAACTAGCGGGAGTAATGAGCAGTTCTTC.

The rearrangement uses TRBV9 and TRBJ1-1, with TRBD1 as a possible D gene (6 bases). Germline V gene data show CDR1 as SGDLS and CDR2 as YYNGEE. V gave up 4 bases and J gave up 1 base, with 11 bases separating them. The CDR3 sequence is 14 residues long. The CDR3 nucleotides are TGTGCCAGCAGCTCCCTACAGGGGAACACTGAAGCTTTCTTT. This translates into CASSSLQGNTEAFF.

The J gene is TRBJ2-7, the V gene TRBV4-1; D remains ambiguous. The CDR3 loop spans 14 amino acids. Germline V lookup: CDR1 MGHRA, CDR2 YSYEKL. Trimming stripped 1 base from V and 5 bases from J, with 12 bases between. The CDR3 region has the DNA TGCGCCAGCAGCCAAGGCCTGTTCTCGGACGAGCAGTACTTC. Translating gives CASSQGLFSDEQYF.

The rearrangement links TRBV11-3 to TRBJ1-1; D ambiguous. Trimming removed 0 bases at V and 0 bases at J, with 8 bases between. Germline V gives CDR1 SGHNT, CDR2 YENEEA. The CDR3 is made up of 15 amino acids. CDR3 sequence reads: CASSLDPQMNTEAFF. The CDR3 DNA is TGTGCCAGCAGCTTAGATCCGCAGATGAACACTGAAGCTTTCTTT.

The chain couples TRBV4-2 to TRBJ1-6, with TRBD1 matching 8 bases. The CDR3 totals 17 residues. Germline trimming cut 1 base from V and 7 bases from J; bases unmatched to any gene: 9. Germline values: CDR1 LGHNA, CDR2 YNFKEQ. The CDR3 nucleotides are TGTGCCAGCAGCCAAGGTCCTGCGACAGGGGAAAATTCACCCCTCCACTTT. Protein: CASSQGPATGENSPLHF.

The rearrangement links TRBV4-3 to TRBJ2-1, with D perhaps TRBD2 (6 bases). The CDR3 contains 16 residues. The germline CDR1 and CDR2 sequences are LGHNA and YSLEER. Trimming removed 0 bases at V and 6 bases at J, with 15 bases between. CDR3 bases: TGCGCCAGCAGCCAAGATAGTCTAGCGCCGTTCAATGAGCAGTTCTTC. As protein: CASSQDSLAPFNEQFF.

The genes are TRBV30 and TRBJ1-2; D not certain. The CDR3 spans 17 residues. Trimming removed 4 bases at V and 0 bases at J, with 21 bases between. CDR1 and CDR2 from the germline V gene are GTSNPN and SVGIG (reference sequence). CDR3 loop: CAWTRALRLRPNYGYTF. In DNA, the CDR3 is TGTGCCTGGACGCGCGCACTCCGACTGCGGCCTAACTATGGCTACACCTTC.

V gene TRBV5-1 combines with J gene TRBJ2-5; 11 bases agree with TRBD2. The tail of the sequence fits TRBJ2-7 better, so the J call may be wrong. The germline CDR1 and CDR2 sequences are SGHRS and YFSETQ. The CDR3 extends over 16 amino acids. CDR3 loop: CASSVGTSGISYEQYF. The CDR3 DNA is TGCGCCAGCAGCGTGGGGACTAGCGGCATTTCCTACGAGCAGTACTTC.

As DNA, the CDR3 is TGTGCTAGTGGCTGGGGCGGGAGAAGAGATACGCAGTATTTT. Translated: CASGWGGRRDTQYF. The chain links TRBV12-5 to TRBJ2-3; 7 bases are shared with TRBD2. There are 14 residues in the CDR3. The V segment lost 6 bases and the J segment 5 bases; nucleotides outside the gene matches: 8. Germline-derived CDR1 and CDR2 are LGHNT and FRNRAP.

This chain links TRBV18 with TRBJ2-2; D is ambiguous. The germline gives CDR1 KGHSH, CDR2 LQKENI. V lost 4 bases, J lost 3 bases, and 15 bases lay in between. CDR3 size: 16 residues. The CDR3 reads CASSRVARTDTGELFF. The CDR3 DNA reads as TGTGCCAGCTCACGTGTAGCCCGTACCGACACCGGGGAGCTGTTTTTT.

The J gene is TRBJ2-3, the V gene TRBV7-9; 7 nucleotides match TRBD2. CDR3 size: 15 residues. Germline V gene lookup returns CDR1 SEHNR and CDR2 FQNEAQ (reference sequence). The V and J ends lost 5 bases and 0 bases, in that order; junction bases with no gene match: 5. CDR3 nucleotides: TGTGCCAGCAGCACCCTAGCGGCTAGCACAGATACGCAGTATTTT. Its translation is CASSTLAASTDTQYF.

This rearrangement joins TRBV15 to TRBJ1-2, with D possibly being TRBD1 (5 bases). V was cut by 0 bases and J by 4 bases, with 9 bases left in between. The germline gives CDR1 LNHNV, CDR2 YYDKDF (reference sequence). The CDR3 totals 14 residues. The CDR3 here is CATSRDRDFYGYTF. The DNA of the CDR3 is TGTGCCACCAGCAGAGACCGGGACTTCTATGGCTACACCTTC.

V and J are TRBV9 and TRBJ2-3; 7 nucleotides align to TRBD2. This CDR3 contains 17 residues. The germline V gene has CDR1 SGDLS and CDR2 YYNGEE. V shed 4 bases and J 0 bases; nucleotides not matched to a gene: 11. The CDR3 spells CASSPIAGGTSTDTQYF. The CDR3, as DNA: TGTGCCAGCAGCCCCATAGCGGGCGGTACTAGCACAGATACGCAGTATTTT.

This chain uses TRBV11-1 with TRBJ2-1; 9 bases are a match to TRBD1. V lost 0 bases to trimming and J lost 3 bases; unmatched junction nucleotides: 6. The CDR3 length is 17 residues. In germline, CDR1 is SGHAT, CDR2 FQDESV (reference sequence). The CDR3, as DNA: TGTGCCAGCAGCTTAGCTCGGGACAGGGCGAACTACAATGAGCAGTTCTTC. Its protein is CASSLARDRANYNEQFF. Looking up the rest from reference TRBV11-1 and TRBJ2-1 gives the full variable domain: EAEVAQSPRYKITEKSQAVAFWCDPISGHATLYWYRQILGQGPELLVQFQDESVVDDSQLPKDRFSAERLKGVDSTLKIQPAELGDSAMYLCASSLARDRANYNEQFFGPGTRLTVL.

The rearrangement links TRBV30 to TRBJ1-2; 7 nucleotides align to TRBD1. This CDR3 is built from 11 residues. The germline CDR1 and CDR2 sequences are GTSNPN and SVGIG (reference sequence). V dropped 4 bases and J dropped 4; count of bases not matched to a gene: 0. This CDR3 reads CAWTGGYGYTF. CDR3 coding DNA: TGTGCCTGGACAGGGGGCTATGGCTACACCTTC.